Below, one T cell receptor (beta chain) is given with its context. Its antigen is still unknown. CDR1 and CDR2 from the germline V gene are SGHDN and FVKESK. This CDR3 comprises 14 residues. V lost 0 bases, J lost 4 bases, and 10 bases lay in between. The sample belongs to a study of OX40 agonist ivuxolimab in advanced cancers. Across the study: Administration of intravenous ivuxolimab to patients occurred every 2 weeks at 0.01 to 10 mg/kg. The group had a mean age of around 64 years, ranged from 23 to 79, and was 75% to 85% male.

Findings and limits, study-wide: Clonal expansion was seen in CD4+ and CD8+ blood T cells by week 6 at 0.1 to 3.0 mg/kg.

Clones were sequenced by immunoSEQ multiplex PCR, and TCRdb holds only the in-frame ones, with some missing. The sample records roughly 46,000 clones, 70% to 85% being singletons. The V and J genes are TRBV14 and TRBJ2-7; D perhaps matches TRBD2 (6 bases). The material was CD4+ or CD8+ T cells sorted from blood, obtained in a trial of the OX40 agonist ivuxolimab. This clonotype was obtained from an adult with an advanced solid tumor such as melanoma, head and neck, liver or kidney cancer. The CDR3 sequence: CASSQELASYEQYF. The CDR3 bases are TGTGCCAGCAGCCAAGAACTAGCTAGTTACGAGCAGTACTTC.